The T cell receptor (beta chain) under discussion was sequenced for a study of blood T cells in healthy people across ages. Whole-study findings and limits: Per-million-T-cell TCR beta diversity fell roughly linearly with age. The authors considered diversity estimates from one million T cells to be underestimates.

Using a J-beta primer mix together with a sample-barcoded 5' primer, a second PCR was run for about 7 to 12 cycles. Each cDNA was tagged by a template-switch adaptor containing 12 random nucleotides. TCRdb re-called the 5' RACE reads through MiXCR, storing one row per CDR3 protein. Here the sample spans hundreds of thousands of distinct CDR3 sequences, roughly 41% being singletons. This clonotype was seen a few times. Its antigen is as yet unknown. The V gene end was trimmed by 5 bases and the J gene end by 5 bases; junction bases not matched to a gene: 8. Germline values: CDR1 SGHTA, CDR2 FQGNSA. The CDR3 has 15 residues.

This clonotype was sampled from a man older than 75 in good health. This chain connects TRBV7-2 to TRBJ2-5; 10 positions match TRBD2. Material for sequencing was blood. CDR3 in DNA: TGTGCCAGCAGCCGAACTCCTAGCGGGGGCGAGACCCAGTACTTC. It codes for CASSRTPSGGETQYF.